This T cell receptor beta chain was recorded in a study of blood T cell repertoires in COVID-19. Overall study context: Italy, Spain and the United States were the sources of the convalescent and acute COVID-19 samples. T cells, B-cell-depleted T cells, or PBMCs supplied cDNA or gDNA.

The authors' processing: Estimation of nucleated cell counts was performed using reference gene primer amplification. TCRdb's copy holds only in-frame clones and misses some; the assay was immunoSEQ multiplex PCR. Clonal size and the V and J genes are those of that table, whereas D and trimming came from the DNA. This sample has over 250,000 clones, with around 87% found just once. The sequencing sample was made of peripheral blood. This clonotype originated in a woman aged 40 to 55 who had recovered from COVID-19.

DNA of the CDR3: TGTGCCAGCAGCTTAGGACAGGGGAGAGAGGCTTTCTTT. Residues: CASSLGQGREAFF. The rearrangement uses TRBV7-2 and TRBJ1-1; 8 nucleotides agree with TRBD1. The junction had 6 bases not matched to a gene; V was cut back by 1 base and J by 11 bases. CDR1 SGHTA and CDR2 FQGNSA come from the germline V gene. CDR3 size: 13 residues. The full variable domain, with the rest looked up from reference TRBV7-2 and TRBJ1-1, is GAGVSQSPSNKVTEKGKDVELRCDPISGHTALYWYRQSLGQGLEFLIYFQGNSAPDKSGLPSDRFSAERTGGSVSTLTIQRTQQEDSAVYLCASSLGQGREAFFGQGTRLTVV.